This TCR beta chain stems from a study of cytomegalovirus exposure and HLA in healthy donors. Study observations and caveats: Later work associated roughly 15,000 TCR beta sequences with HLA alleles at 0.05 false discovery rate. Accurate predictions that matched the HLA-A and HLA-B alleles of most subjects were reportedly made from TCR beta sequences. Apart from CMV serostatus, no immune exposure information was available.

Germline V gene data show CDR1 as SGHRS and CDR2 as YFSETQ. The CDR3 contains 15 residues. The V and J ends lost 2 bases and 2 bases, in that order; junction bases with no gene match: 1. As concerns this clone: The antigen remains unidentified.

While unrecorded immune exposures were likely, the donors were nominally healthy when sampled. In the PCR, 60 Vbeta and 13 Jbeta primers were used. Clones were read by immunoSEQ multiplex PCR, and TCRdb kept only the in-frame ones, dropping some. The sample yields 55,000 to 85,000 clones, approximately 80% seen once. The receptor comes from a man younger than 35 in good health and CMV-seropositive. The chain links TRBV5-1 to TRBJ2-3; 11 bases agree with TRBD2. Sequenced sample: PBMCs. CDR3 region: CASSFSGGATDTQYF. The CDR3 nucleotides are TGCGCCAGCAGCTTTAGCGGGGGGGCCACAGATACGCAGTATTTT.